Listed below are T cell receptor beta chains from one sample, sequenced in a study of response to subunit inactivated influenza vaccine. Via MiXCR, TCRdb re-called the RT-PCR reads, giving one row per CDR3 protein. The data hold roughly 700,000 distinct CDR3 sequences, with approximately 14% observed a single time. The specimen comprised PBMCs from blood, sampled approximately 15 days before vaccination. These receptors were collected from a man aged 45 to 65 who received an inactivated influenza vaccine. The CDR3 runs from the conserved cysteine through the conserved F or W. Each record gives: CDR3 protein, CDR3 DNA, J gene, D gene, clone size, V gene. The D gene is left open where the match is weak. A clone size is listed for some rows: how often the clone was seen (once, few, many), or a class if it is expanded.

CAISGTGASSGANVLTF TGTGCCATCAGTGGAACAGGGGCCAGCTCTGGGGCCAACGTCCTGACTTTC TRBJ2-6 TRBD1 few TRBV10-3
CASSWQQGSEQYF TGTGCCAGCAGCTGGCAGCAGGGTTCCGAGCAGTACTTC TRBJ2-7 - - TRBV7-3
CASSFATGEQYF TGTGCCAGCAGCTTCGCGACGGGCGAGCAGTACTTC TRBJ2-7 - - TRBV5-6
CASSLTGRGRTEAFF TGTGCCAGCAGCTTAACGGGACGGGGGCGCACTGAAGCTTTCTTT TRBJ1-1 - few TRBV7-2
CASSLDPRRGRNTEAFF TGCGCCAGCAGCTTGGACCCCCGAAGAGGTCGGAACACTGAAGCTTTCTTT TRBJ1-1 - - TRBV5-1
CASSLYGRAGNEQYF TGTGCCAGCAGCTTATACGGGAGGGCCGGTAACGAGCAGTACTTC TRBJ2-7 TRBD2 many TRBV7-2
CAWRETGETQYF TGTGCCTGGAGGGAGACCGGGGAGACCCAGTACTTC TRBJ2-5 - few TRBV30
CASSYGRYKEDGYTF TGTGCCAGCAGTTACGGGCGATACAAAGAAGATGGCTACACCTTC TRBJ1-2 - - TRBV6-5
CASSYRNSPLHF TGTGCCAGCAGTTACAGGAATTCACCCCTCCACTTT TRBJ1-6 - - TRBV6-2/TRBV6-3
CASSSGLGTDTQYF TGTGCCAGCAGCTCCGGACTAGGTACAGATACGCAGTATTTT TRBJ2-3 TRBD2 many TRBV7-3
CSVTDYDTQYF TGCAGCGTCACCGACTATGATACGCAGTATTTT TRBJ2-3 - - TRBV29-1
CASSLRGSRQPQHF TGTGCCAGCAGTTTAAGGGGGAGTCGTCAGCCCCAGCATTTT TRBJ1-5 - few TRBV28
CASSQDRTVKATNEKLFF TGTGCCAGCAGCCAAGACCGGACAGTTAAGGCAACTAATGAAAAACTGTTTTTT TRBJ1-4 - few TRBV4-2
CASSLGLRETQYF TGTGCCAGCAGCTTAGGTCTAAGAGAGACCCAGTACTTC TRBJ2-5 - many TRBV7-9
CASSKKGPGQGGDGYTF TGTGCCAGCAGCAAAAAGGGCCCGGGACAGGGGGGTGATGGCTACACCTTC TRBJ1-2 - few TRBV21-1
CSVELLTRGDTQYF TGCAGCGTTGAACTTCTGACACGGGGGGATACGCAGTATTTT TRBJ2-3 - few TRBV29-1
CASSQAGTGGEQYF TGTGCCAGCAGCCAAGCCGGGACAGGGGGCGAGCAGTACTTC TRBJ2-7 TRBD1 - TRBV14
CASSPWSRGSYEQYF TGTGCCAGCAGCCCCTGGTCACGGGGATCCTACGAGCAGTACTTC TRBJ2-7 - few TRBV3-1
CASSRTGTVSYEQYF TGTGCCAGCAGCCGAACCGGGACGGTCTCCTACGAGCAGTACTTC TRBJ2-7 - - TRBV6-1
CSVVRDRGPFVSF TGCAGCGTTGTTCGGGACCGGGGGCCCTTCGTAAGCTTC TRBJ2-1 - - TRBV29-1
CSASLDRGIETQYF TGCAGTGCCTCCCTGGACAGGGGAATCGAGACCCAGTACTTC TRBJ2-5 TRBD1 few TRBV20-1
CSARGIPESSGNTIYF TGCAGTGCTAGGGGGATCCCCGAGAGCTCTGGAAACACCATATATTTT TRBJ1-3 - few TRBV20-1
CAISTASGGAGYEQYF TGTGCCATCAGCACCGCTAGCGGGGGGGCCGGCTACGAGCAGTACTTC TRBJ2-7 TRBD2 few TRBV10-3
CSASGGSNEKLFF TGCAGTGCTAGCGGTGGATCTAATGAAAAACTGTTTTTT TRBJ1-4 - - TRBV20-1
CSAEGGIGTDTQYF TGCAGTGCTGAGGGCGGGATCGGGACAGATACGCAGTATTTT TRBJ2-3 - few TRBV20-1
CASSFGGAGTEAFF TGTGCCAGCAGTTTTGGGGGGGCAGGCACTGAAGCTTTCTTT TRBJ1-1 - - TRBV28
CASRGLAGVEQFF TGTGCCAGCAGGGGACTAGCGGGAGTAGAGCAGTTCTTC TRBJ2-1 TRBD2 few TRBV6-1
CSVTQGVRKNIQYF TGCAGCGTAACACAGGGGGTGAGGAAAAACATTCAGTACTTC TRBJ2-4 TRBD1 few TRBV29-1
CASSRVIGMNTEAFF TGCGCCAGCAGTCGTGTGATAGGCATGAACACTGAAGCTTTCTTT TRBJ1-1 - - TRBV5-1
CASSSRATGELFF TGTGCCAGCAGTTCCCGGGCCACCGGGGAGCTGTTTTTT TRBJ2-2 - few TRBV6-5
CASSAPQREGYEQYF TGTGCCAGCAGCGCCCCCCAGCGGGAGGGCTACGAGCAGTACTTC TRBJ2-7 TRBD2 few TRBV7-2
CASSQDPLQPQHF TGCGCCAGCAGCCAAGATCCACTTCAGCCCCAGCATTTT TRBJ1-5 - few TRBV4-3
CASSLYLAGGTGELFF TGTGCCAGCAGTTTATATCTAGCGGGGGGCACCGGGGAGCTGTTTTTT TRBJ2-2 TRBD2 few TRBV28
CASRAPDSNQPQHF TGTGCCAGCCGGGCGCCGGATAGCAATCAGCCCCAGCATTTT TRBJ1-5 - - TRBV28
CASSLSTGRISYEQYF TGTGCCAGCAGCTTATCCACAGGCCGGATCTCCTACGAGCAGTACTTC TRBJ2-7 - many TRBV7-2
CASSLAPDSNQPQHF TGTGCCAGCAGCTTGGCGCCGGATAGCAATCAGCCCCAGCATTTT TRBJ1-5 - once TRBV5-5
CASSFLGRLEQYF TGTGCCAGCAGTTTTTTAGGAAGGCTCGAGCAGTACTTC TRBJ2-7 - few TRBV12-3/TRBV12-4
CSAADRGVGYGYTF TGCAGTGCTGCCGACAGGGGTGTTGGCTATGGCTACACCTTC TRBJ1-2 TRBD1 - TRBV20-1
CASSLDEGMNTEAFF TGTGCCAGCAGCTTGGACGAGGGAATGAACACTGAAGCTTTCTTT TRBJ1-1 - - TRBV4-2
CASSSRDRRGYEQYF TGTGCCAGCTCCTCACGGGACAGACGAGGCTACGAGCAGTACTTC TRBJ2-7 TRBD1 few TRBV19
CSASLAGPSVF TGCAGTGCTAGTTTGGCAGGGCCATCGGTCTTC TRBJ2-7 - - TRBV20-1
CASSELGGNYNEQFF TGTGCCAGCAGTGAACTGGGTGGGAACTACAATGAGCAGTTCTTC TRBJ2-1 - few TRBV6-1
CASSSVIRYGYTF TGTGCCAGCAGCTCGGTGATCCGGTATGGCTACACCTTC TRBJ1-2 - few TRBV7-2
CASSIASGDYNEQFF TGTGCCAGCTCCATAGCTAGCGGGGACTACAATGAGCAGTTCTTC TRBJ2-1 TRBD2 - TRBV18
CASNQRRENNEQFF TGTGCCAGCAACCAGCGGCGGGAGAACAATGAGCAGTTCTTC TRBJ2-1 TRBD2 - TRBV13
CASSRLVGKEETQYF TGTGCCAGCAGTCGACTAGTAGGGAAGGAAGAGACCCAGTACTTC TRBJ2-5 - - TRBV6-8
CASSGGGSRFRYEQFF TGTGCCAGCAGCGGGGGAGGGTCCAGGTTCCGCTATGAGCAGTTCTTC TRBJ2-1 TRBD2 many TRBV7-2
CASSSRTSGSATQYF TGTGCCAGCAGCTCGCGGACTAGCGGCTCAGCGACCCAGTACTTC TRBJ2-5 TRBD2 few TRBV7-2
CASTGDTYEQYF TGTGCCAGCACAGGGGACACATACGAGCAGTACTTC TRBJ2-7 - few TRBV2